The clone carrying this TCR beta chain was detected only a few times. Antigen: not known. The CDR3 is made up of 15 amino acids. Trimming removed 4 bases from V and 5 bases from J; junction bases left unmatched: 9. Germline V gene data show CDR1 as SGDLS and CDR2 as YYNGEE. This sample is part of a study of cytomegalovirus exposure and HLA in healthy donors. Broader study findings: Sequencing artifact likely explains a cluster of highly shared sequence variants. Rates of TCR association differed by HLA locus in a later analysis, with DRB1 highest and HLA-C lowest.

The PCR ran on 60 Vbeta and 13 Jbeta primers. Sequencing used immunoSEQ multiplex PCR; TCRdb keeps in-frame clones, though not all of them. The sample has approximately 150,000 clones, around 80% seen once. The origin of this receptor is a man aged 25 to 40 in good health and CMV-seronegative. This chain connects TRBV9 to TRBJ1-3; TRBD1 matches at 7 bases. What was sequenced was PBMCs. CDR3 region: CASSTTGQSRNTIYF. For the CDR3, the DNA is TGTGCCAGCAGCACCACGGGACAGTCGAGAAACACCATATATTTT.